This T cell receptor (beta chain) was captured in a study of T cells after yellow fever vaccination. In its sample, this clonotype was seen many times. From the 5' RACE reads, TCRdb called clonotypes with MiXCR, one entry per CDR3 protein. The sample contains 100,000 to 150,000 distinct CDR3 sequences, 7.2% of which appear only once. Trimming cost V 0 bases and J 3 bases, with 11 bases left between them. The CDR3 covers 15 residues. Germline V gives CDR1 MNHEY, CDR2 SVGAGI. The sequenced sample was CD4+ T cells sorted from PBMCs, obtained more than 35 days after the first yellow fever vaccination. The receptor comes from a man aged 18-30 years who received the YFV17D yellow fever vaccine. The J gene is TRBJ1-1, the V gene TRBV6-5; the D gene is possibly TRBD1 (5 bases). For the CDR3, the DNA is TGTGCCAGCAGTTACTCTCCTTTGGGGGACACTGAAGCTTTCTTT. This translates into CASSYSPLGDTEAFF.